This passage covers 3 T cell receptor beta chains from one sample sequenced in a study of control samples from healthy donors and cancer patients. Sequencing was performed with immunoSEQ multiplex PCR; in TCRdb, only in-frame clones are kept and a portion is missing. The sample lists 250,000 to 300,000 clones, almost 85% occurring once. Sequencing was carried out using PBMCs. These receptors all stem from a woman aged 55-69 years with lung cancer.

V is TRBV3-1 (or the pseudogene TRBV3-2) and J is TRBJ1-1; D is unclear. V was shortened by 2 bases and J by 3 bases, with 7 bases between the two germline ends. Looked up from germline, CDR1 is LGHDT and CDR2 is YNNKEL (reference sequence). This CDR3 spans 13 amino acids. The CDR3 spells CASSQSEYTEAFF. CDR3 sequence (DNA): TGTGCCAGCAGCCAAAGTGAGTACACTGAAGCTTTCTTT.

The chain is built from TRBV19 and TRBJ1-5; TRBD1 agrees at 12 bases. The germline CDR1 and CDR2 sequences are LNHDA and SQIVND (reference sequence). The V gene end was trimmed by 8 bases and the J gene end by 7 bases; junction bases not matched to a gene: 9. The CDR3 runs to 15 residues. CDR3 DNA: TGTGCCAGTTCCGGGACAGGGGGCGCAGGGCAGCCCCAGCATTTT. Protein sequence: CASSGTGGAGQPQHF.

This sequence joins TRBV5-4 and TRBJ1-1; 8 bases line up with TRBD1. CDR1 is SGHNT and CDR2 is YYREEE in the germline V gene (reference sequence). Unmatched junction bases numbered 5, after V lost 2 bases and J lost 5 bases. The CDR3 extends over 14 amino acids. CDR3 sequence reads: CASSLQGVRTEAFF. The DNA of the CDR3 is TGTGCCAGCAGCTTACAGGGGGTTCGAACTGAAGCTTTCTTT.